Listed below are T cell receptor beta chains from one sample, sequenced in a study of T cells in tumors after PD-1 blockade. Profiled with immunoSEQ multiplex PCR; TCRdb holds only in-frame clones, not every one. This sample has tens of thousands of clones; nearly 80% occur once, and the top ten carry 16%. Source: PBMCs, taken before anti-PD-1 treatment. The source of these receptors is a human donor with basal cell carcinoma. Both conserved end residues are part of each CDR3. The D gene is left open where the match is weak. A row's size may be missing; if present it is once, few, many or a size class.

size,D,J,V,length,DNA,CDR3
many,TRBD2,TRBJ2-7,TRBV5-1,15,TGCGCCAGCAGCTTGGACCCGGGACTAGCGGGGGAGCAGTACTTC,CASSLDPGLAGEQYF
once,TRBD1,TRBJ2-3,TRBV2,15,TGTGCCAGCAGCCCAAACAGGGGAGTGGCAGATACGCAGTATTTT,CASSPNRGVADTQYF
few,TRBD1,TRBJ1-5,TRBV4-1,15,TGCGCCAGCAGCCGGACAGGGGCCGGCAATCAGCCCCAGCATTTT,CASSRTGAGNQPQHF
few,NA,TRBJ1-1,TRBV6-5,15,TGTGCCAGCAGTTACTCGATGGTAGCGAACACTGAAGCTTTCTTT,CASSYSMVANTEAFF
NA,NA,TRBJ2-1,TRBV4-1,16,TGCGCCAGCAGCCAGCTTGGAACGACCGACTACAATGAGCAGTTCTTC,CASSQLGTTDYNEQFF
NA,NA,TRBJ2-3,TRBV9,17,TGTGCCAGCAGCGTAGGCCTTGGCCCATGGTTCACAGATACGCAGTATTTT,CASSVGLGPWFTDTQYF
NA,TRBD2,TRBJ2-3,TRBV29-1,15,TGCAGCGTTGAAGGGACTAGCGGGGGCACAGATACGCAGTATTTT,CSVEGTSGGTDTQYF
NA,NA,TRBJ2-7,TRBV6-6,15,TGTGCCAGCAGTTACTCGGCAGGGGCGACGGGGGAGCAGTACTTC,CASSYSAGATGEQYF
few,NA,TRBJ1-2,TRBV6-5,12,TGTGCCACCAGCGACAGCTACTATGGCTACACCTTC,CATSDSYYGYTF
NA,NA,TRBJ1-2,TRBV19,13,TGTGCCAGTAGTATTTCGGGGAGGTATGGCTACACCTTC,CASSISGRYGYTF
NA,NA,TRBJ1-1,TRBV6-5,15,TGTGCCAGCAGTTTAAACACGGGAGGAGACACTGAAGCTTTCTTT,CASSLNTGGDTEAFF
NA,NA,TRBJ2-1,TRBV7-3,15,TGTGCCAGCAGCTTAAGTGGGGGGCTCCACAATGAGCAGTTCTTC,CASSLSGGLHNEQFF
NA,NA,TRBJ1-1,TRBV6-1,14,TGTGCCAGCAGTGAAATGGAGGGGAACACTGAAGCTTTCTTT,CASSEMEGNTEAFF
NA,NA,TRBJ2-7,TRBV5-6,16,TGTGCCAGCAGCTTAAACCTCAACAGGGGGGGCTACGAGCAGTACTTC,CASSLNLNRGGYEQYF
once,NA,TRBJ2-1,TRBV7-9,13,TGTGCCAGCAGCTCAGACCGATCGTATGAGCAGTTCTTC,CASSSDRSYEQFF
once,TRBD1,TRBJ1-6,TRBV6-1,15,TGTGCCAGCAGTGATTCAGGAGGGGGCGGTTCACCCCTCCACTTT,CASSDSGGGGSPLHF
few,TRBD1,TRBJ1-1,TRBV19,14,TGTGCCAGTAGTATAGGGACAGGGAACACTGAAGCTTTCTTT,CASSIGTGNTEAFF
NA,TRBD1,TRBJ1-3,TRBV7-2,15,TGTGCCAGCAATATCCGACAGGGGGCTGGAAACACCATATATTTT,CASNIRQGAGNTIYF